The next 22 T cell receptor beta chains were all read from a single sample in a study of shared T cell receptors in the human thymus. Clones were read by immunoSEQ multiplex PCR, and TCRdb kept only the in-frame ones, dropping some. The table lists 600,000 or so clones, approximately 87% of them singletons. In addition, the sample was reused for a study of human thymus T cells.

The specimen was thymocytes. Receptor source: a boy under two years old with a congenital heart defect.

In this sample, this clone turned up once. The chain has TRBV5-1 and TRBJ2-7; D remains unclear. There are 15 residues in the CDR3. Trimming shortened V by 0 bases and J by 4 bases, and 14 bases separated the two germline ends. Germline V gene data show CDR1 as SGHRS and CDR2 as YFSETQ. DNA for the CDR3: TGCGCCAGCAGCTTGGTCCGGGTCGGAATATACGAGCAGTACTTC. Residues: CASSLVRVGIYEQYF.

This clone appeared once. The chain is built from TRBV25-1 and TRBJ2-2; D call uncertain. Germline CDR1 and CDR2: MGHDK and SYGVNS. This CDR3 is built from 11 residues. Trimming shortened V by 4 bases and J by 6 bases, and 3 bases separated the two germline ends. CDR3 DNA sequence: TGTGCCAGCAGTGGCGCCGGGGAGCTGTTTTTT. It codes for CASSGAGELFF.

The J gene is TRBJ2-3, the V gene TRBV6-4, with 14 bases lining up with TRBD2. The CDR3 has 18 residues. CDR1 and CDR2 (germline): MRHNA, SNTAGT. V lost 2 bases, J lost 1 base, and 5 bases stayed unmatched. This CDR3 reads CASSDPGLAGVGTDTQYF. DNA of the CDR3: TGTGCCAGCAGTGACCCGGGACTAGCGGGAGTCGGCACAGATACGCAGTATTTT.

This chain links TRBV10-2 with TRBJ2-7, with D unclear. The germline gives CDR1 WSHSY, CDR2 SAAADI. This CDR3 is 13 amino acids long. V shed 4 bases and J shed 3 bases, with 10 bases lying between them. As DNA, the CDR3 is TGCGCCAGCAGTGTTACAGAAGACTACGAGCAGTACTTC. Encoded protein: CASSVTEDYEQYF.

This chain links TRBV28 with TRBJ2-1; 10 bases are a match to TRBD2. Unmatched junction bases numbered 8, after V lost 2 bases and J lost 7 bases. Germline assignment: CDR1 MDHEN and CDR2 SYDVKM. The CDR3 consists of 16 residues. CDR3 amino acids: CASSLPPGLATNEQFF. The DNA of the CDR3 is TGTGCCAGCAGTTTACCTCCGGGACTAGCGACGAATGAGCAGTTCTTC. Variable domain in full (rest from reference TRBV28 and TRBJ2-1): DVKVTQSSRYLVKRTGEKVFLECVQDMDHENMFWYRQDPGLGLRLIYFSYDVKMKEKGDIPEGYSVSREKKERFSLILESASTNQTSMYLCASSLPPGLATNEQFFGPGTRLTVL.

The rearrangement links TRBV27 to TRBJ2-1; the D gene is possibly TRBD2 (7 bases). The CDR3 is made up of 19 amino acids. Germline CDR1 MNHEY, CDR2 SMNVEV (reference sequence). Trimming shortened V by 6 bases and J by 0 bases, and 24 bases separated the two germline ends. This CDR3 reads CASSHYHGGRKSSYNEQFF. CDR3 nucleotides: TGTGCCAGCAGCCACTATCACGGGGGGCGGAAAAGCTCCTACAATGAGCAGTTCTTC.

This clone was observed a handful of times. This chain links TRBV5-6 with TRBJ1-5; 7 bases are a match to TRBD1. V trimming: 4 bases; J trimming: 7 bases; junction bases outside the gene matches: 8. The CDR3 has 14 residues. Per germline, CDR1 SGHDT and CDR2 YYEEEE. The DNA of the CDR3 is TGTGCCAGCAGCCTCCGGGACAGTGAACAGCCCCAGCATTTT. It translates to CASSLRDSEQPQHF.

The CDR3 reads CAWSAHTGELFF. The CDR3 DNA reads TGTGCCTGGTCAGCGCACACCGGGGAGCTGTTTTTT. The chain recombines TRBV30 with TRBJ2-2; D remains ambiguous. The CDR3 loop spans 12 amino acids. CDR1 and CDR2 (germline): GTSNPN, SVGIG (reference sequence). The V and J ends lost 5 bases and 3 bases respectively, with 7 bases between them.

The chain links TRBV9 to TRBJ2-1, with D maybe TRBD2 (5 bases). The germline CDR1 and CDR2 sequences are SGDLS and YYNGEE. The CDR3 spans 17 residues. The V end was cut by 0 bases, the J end by 4 bases, with 17 bases between. CDR3 coding DNA: TGTGCCAGCAGCGTAGACTTTGAGCGGAACACTTACAATGAGCAGTTCTTC. Translated, it gives CASSVDFERNTYNEQFF.

The chain combines TRBV6-1 with TRBJ1-3; TRBD1 is a possible D gene (6 bases). The CDR3 is 14 residues long. The ends were cut back, 10 bases at V and 2 bases at J, with 15 bases in the middle. Per germline, CDR1 MNHNS and CDR2 SASEGT. The CDR3 region is CATPGQLTGNTIYF. The CDR3 DNA follows: TGTGCCACCCCGGGACAACTGACTGGAAACACCATATATTTT.

Of note for this clone: At one boundary the junction diverges from the germline segment, which might be a read error. V usage is TRBV6-5 and J usage is TRBJ1-2; 9 bases align to TRBD1. The germline V gene encodes CDR1 MNHEY and CDR2 SVGAGI. This CDR3 is 14 amino acids long. CDR3 sequence: CASTRDRDGYGYPF. DNA of the CDR3: TGTGCCAGCACCCGGGACAGGGACGGGTATGGCTACCCCTTC.

The V and J genes are TRBV28 and TRBJ1-1, with 8 bases lining up with TRBD1. The CDR3 runs 15 residues. Trimming removed 6 bases from V and 4 bases from J; junction bases left unmatched: 10. The germline V gene encodes CDR1 MDHEN and CDR2 SYDVKM. CDR3 nucleotide sequence: TGTGCCAGCAGCCTCATGGACAGGGAGGGCACTGAAGCTTTCTTT. This translates into CASSLMDREGTEAFF.

Written as DNA, the CDR3 is TGTGCCAGCAGTTTCTTCAACGGGACTACCCCCTACGAGCAGTACTTC. Its protein is CASSFFNGTTPYEQYF. The chain employs TRBV2 and TRBJ2-7; 7 bases map to TRBD2. After removal of 5 bases from V and 2 bases from J, the junction contained 12 bases not matched to a gene. Germline V gene data show CDR1 as SNHLY and CDR2 as FYNNEI. The CDR3 totals 16 residues.

CDR3: CASSQDWATQETQYF. DNA of the CDR3: TGCGCCAGCAGCCAAGATTGGGCTACACAAGAGACCCAGTACTTC. V and J are TRBV4-3 and TRBJ2-5, with D unclear. This CDR3 is built from 15 residues. The germline V and J ends were trimmed by 0 bases and 2 bases, with 10 bases remaining between them. Germline V gene sequence: CDR1 LGHNA, CDR2 YSLEER.

The chain uses TRBV14 and TRBJ2-7; TRBD2 might be the D (5 bases). CDR1 and CDR2 (germline): SGHDN, FVKESK. This CDR3 spans 14 amino acids. Trimming removed 1 base at V and 3 bases at J, with 10 bases between. The CDR3 DNA reads TGTGCCAGCAGCCAAGGCAAAGGACTCTACGAGCAGTACTTC. Its protein is CASSQGKGLYEQYF. Variable domain in full (rest from reference TRBV14 and TRBJ2-7): EAGVTQFPSHSVIEKGQTVTLRCDPISGHDNLYWYRRVMGKEIKFLLHFVKESKQDESGMPNNRFLAERTGGTYSTLKVQPAELEDSGVYFCASSQGKGLYEQYFGPGTRLTVT.

The rearrangement links TRBV10-3 to TRBJ1-2; possibly TRBD1 for D (6 bases). Germline V gene data show CDR1 as ENHRY and CDR2 as SYGVKD. Deletions cut 5 bases from V and 5 bases from J, with 9 bases between. The CDR3 runs to 12 residues. CDR3 DNA: TGTGCCATCAGTCAGGACAGTTATGGCTACACCTTC. This encodes CAISQDSYGYTF.

The chain recombines TRBV5-6 with TRBJ2-2, with 9 positions matching TRBD1. Germline CDR1 is SGHDT and CDR2 is YYEEEE. The CDR3 runs to 17 residues. J lost 2 bases, V lost 5 bases, and 10 bases had no gene match. The CDR3 sequence: CASSPAQGQGNTGELFF. The CDR3 bases are TGTGCCAGCAGTCCCGCGCAGGGACAGGGAAACACCGGGGAGCTGTTTTTT.

The chain is built from TRBV7-2 and TRBJ1-4; D is possibly TRBD1 (6 bases). The germline V gene has CDR1 SGHTA and CDR2 FQGNSA. The CDR3 consists of 15 residues. V was trimmed by 11 bases and J by 0 bases, leaving 16 bases between them. The CDR3 region has the DNA TGTGCCCCCTGGACAGACAAGACAACTAATGAAAAACTGTTTTTT. The encoded protein is CAPWTDKTTNEKLFF.

The chain is built from TRBV7-6 and TRBJ2-5, with 7 bases matching TRBD2. The germline CDR1 and CDR2 sequences are SGHVS and FNYEAQ. V shed 5 bases, J shed 7 bases, and the junction held 10 bases outside the gene matches. The CDR3 runs 14 residues. The CDR3 region is CASSQAAGVATQYF. CDR3 coding DNA: TGTGCCAGCAGCCAGGCGGCGGGAGTCGCGACCCAGTACTTC.

The genes are TRBV5-1 and TRBJ2-7; 14 positions agree with TRBD2. The germline gives CDR1 SGHRS, CDR2 YFSETQ. The V gene end was trimmed by 1 base and the J gene end by 0 bases; junction bases not matched to a gene: 12. The CDR3 covers 20 residues. CDR3 bases: TGCGCCAGCAGCTTGAGCGGCGCTCCAGGACTAGCGGGAGGCTCCTACGAGCAGTACTTC. Its protein is CASSLSGAPGLAGGSYEQYF.

V usage is TRBV9 and J usage is TRBJ2-3; no clear D. This CDR3 spans 17 amino acids. From germline, CDR1 is SGDLS and CDR2 YYNGEE. V was trimmed by 0 bases and J by 0 bases, leaving 14 bases between them. For the CDR3, the DNA is TGTGCCAGCAGCGTAGCCCGAACCGCTACTAGCACAGATACGCAGTATTTT. This gives the protein CASSVARTATSTDTQYF.

V usage is TRBV4-1 and J usage is TRBJ2-1; tentatively, D is TRBD2 (5 bases). Germline V gives CDR1 MGHRA, CDR2 YSYEKL. The CDR3 is made up of 20 amino acids. Between the trimmed V and J ends, which lost 0 bases and 4 bases, there was a span of 25 bases. CDR3 sequence: CASSQDWFPDFQHAYNEQFF. The CDR3 coding sequence is TGCGCCAGCAGCCAAGATTGGTTCCCGGACTTTCAACACGCATACAATGAGCAGTTCTTC.